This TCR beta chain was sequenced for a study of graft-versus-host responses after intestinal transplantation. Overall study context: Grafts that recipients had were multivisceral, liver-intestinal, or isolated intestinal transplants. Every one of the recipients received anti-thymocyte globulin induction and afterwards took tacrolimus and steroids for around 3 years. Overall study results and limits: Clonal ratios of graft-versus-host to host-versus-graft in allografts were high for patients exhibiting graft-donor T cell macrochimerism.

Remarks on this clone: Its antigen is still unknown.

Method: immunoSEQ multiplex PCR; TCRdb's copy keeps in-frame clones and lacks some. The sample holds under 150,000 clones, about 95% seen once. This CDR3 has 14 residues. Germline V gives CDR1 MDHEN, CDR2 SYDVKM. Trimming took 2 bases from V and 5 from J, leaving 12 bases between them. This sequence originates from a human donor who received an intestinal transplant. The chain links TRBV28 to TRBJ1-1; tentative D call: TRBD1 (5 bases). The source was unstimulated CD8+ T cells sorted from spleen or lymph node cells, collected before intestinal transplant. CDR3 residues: CASSLVGEGTEAFF. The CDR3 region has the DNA TGTGCCAGCAGTTTAGTCGGCGAGGGGACTGAAGCTTTCTTT.